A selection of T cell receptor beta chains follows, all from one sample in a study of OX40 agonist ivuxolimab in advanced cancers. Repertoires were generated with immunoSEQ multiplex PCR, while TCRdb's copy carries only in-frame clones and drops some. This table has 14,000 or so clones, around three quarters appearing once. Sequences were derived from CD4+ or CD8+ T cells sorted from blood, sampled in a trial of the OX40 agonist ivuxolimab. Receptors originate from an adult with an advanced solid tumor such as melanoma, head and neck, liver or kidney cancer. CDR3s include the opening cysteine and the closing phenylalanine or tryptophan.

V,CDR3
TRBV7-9,CASSPLRGGPNYGYTF
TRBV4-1,CASSQEYFYRDKYTGELFF
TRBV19,CASRPGTVGHEQYF
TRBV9,CASSPQGSSYEQYF
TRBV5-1,CASSLGLAGGSTDTQYF
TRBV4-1,CASSLRQGAGNEQFF
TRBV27,CASSLSAGTRYEQYF
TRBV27,CASSVKGVGTEAFF
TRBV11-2,CASSPDGSNYGYTF
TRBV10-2,CASTSLETSTDTQYF
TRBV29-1,CSVSTSGGPRGTGELFF
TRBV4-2,CASSYLAGGVTGELFF
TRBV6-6,CASSSDRISSYEQYF
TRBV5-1,CASSLGVPGQPQHF
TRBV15,CATSIKTRTDTQYF
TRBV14,CASSQGQGAYNEQFF
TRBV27,CASGRTGARTEAFF
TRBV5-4,CASSLEGDTQYF
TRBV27,CASSLRTGTGIQEQYF
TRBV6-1,CASSNQGTDTEAFF
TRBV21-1,CASSKVVRAGGAYNEQFF
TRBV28,CASTAGGEQYF
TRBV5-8,CASSSRGSSYEQYF
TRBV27,CASSYGVGATNTGELFF